The rows below give T cell receptor beta chains drawn from one sample of a study of CD8 T cells in ankylosing spondylitis. In TCRdb, the 5' RACE reads were re-called with MiXCR into one record per CDR3 protein. The data contain about 240,000 distinct CDR3 sequences, 7.5% to 9% of them singletons. Sequenced input: blood, either unsorted or a sorted T cell fraction (not recorded which). The receptors were gathered from a male donor with ankylosing spondylitis or in good health (not recorded which). CDR3s include the opening cysteine and the closing phenylalanine or tryptophan. Each record gives: J gene, D gene, V gene, clone size, CDR3 DNA, CDR3 protein. D genes are given only for firm matches. Size tells how often a clone was seen (once, few, many) or the class of an expanded clone, and some rows leave it out.

j_call: TRBJ2-7
d_call: NA
v_call: TRBV12-3/TRBV12-4
clone_size: many
cdr3_nt: TGTGCCAGCAGTCCGACTAGCTACGAGCAGTACTTC
cdr3_aa: CASSPTSYEQYF

j_call: TRBJ2-1
d_call: TRBD2
v_call: TRBV6-1
clone_size: many
cdr3_nt: TGTGCCAGCAGTGAGACTAGCGGGTCAAACAATGAGCAGTTCTTC
cdr3_aa: CASSETSGSNNEQFF

j_call: TRBJ1-6
d_call: NA
v_call: TRBV12-3/TRBV12-4
clone_size: many
cdr3_nt: TGTGCCAGCAGTTTAGGGCAGGACAATTCACCCCTCCACTTT
cdr3_aa: CASSLGQDNSPLHF

j_call: TRBJ1-1
d_call: NA
v_call: TRBV19
clone_size: many
cdr3_nt: TGTGCCAGTAGTATTGGGGGCCGGGGCACTGAAGCTTTCTTT
cdr3_aa: CASSIGGRGTEAFF

j_call: TRBJ2-7
d_call: NA
v_call: TRBV5-1
clone_size: many
cdr3_nt: TGCGCCAGCAGCTTTGACAGAGCCTACGAGCAGTACTTC
cdr3_aa: CASSFDRAYEQYF

j_call: TRBJ2-1
d_call: NA
v_call: TRBV2
clone_size: many
cdr3_nt: TGTGCCAGCAGTGAGCCAGGCGCCACCTACAATGAGCAGTTCTTC
cdr3_aa: CASSEPGATYNEQFF

j_call: TRBJ1-1
d_call: NA
v_call: TRBV20-1
clone_size: many
cdr3_nt: TGCAGTGCTAGAGGACGGGGCGCTTTCTTT
cdr3_aa: CSARGRGAFF

j_call: TRBJ1-1
d_call: NA
v_call: TRBV12-3/TRBV12-4
clone_size: many
cdr3_nt: TGTGCCAGCAGGTACACAGGGCGCACTGAAGCTTTCTTT
cdr3_aa: CASRYTGRTEAFF

j_call: TRBJ1-2
d_call: NA
v_call: TRBV4-1
clone_size: many
cdr3_nt: TGCGCCAGCAGCCAAGATTCAACAGGGGGCTACACCTTC
cdr3_aa: CASSQDSTGGYTF

j_call: TRBJ2-1
d_call: NA
v_call: TRBV4-3
clone_size: NA
cdr3_nt: TGCGCCAGCAGCCAAGACCTGGGGGGGGCTGAGCAGTTCTTC
cdr3_aa: CASSQDLGGAEQFF

j_call: TRBJ2-3
d_call: NA
v_call: TRBV27
clone_size: many
cdr3_nt: TGTGCCAGCAGTTTAAAAAGGGCTACCCCCACAGATACGCAGTATTTT
cdr3_aa: CASSLKRATPTDTQYF

j_call: TRBJ2-3
d_call: NA
v_call: TRBV5-1
clone_size: many
cdr3_nt: TGCGCCAGCAGCTCCCATCCAGATACGCAGTATTTT
cdr3_aa: CASSSHPDTQYF

j_call: TRBJ2-3
d_call: NA
v_call: TRBV12-3/TRBV12-4
clone_size: many
cdr3_nt: TGTGCCAGCAGCCCCCCCGGGCCAATTCCCGCAGATACGCAGTATTTT
cdr3_aa: CASSPPGPIPADTQYF

j_call: TRBJ1-1
d_call: NA
v_call: TRBV5-1
clone_size: many
cdr3_nt: TGCGCCAGCAGCTTGGGACACAAGCTGAACACTGAAGCTTTCTTT
cdr3_aa: CASSLGHKLNTEAFF

j_call: TRBJ2-2
d_call: NA
v_call: TRBV5-1
clone_size: many
cdr3_nt: TGCGCCAGCAGCTCCCGGACCGCGAACACCGGGGAGCTGTTTTTT
cdr3_aa: CASSSRTANTGELFF

j_call: TRBJ1-5
d_call: NA
v_call: TRBV29-1
clone_size: many
cdr3_nt: TGCAGCGTTGTGGACAGTGGGCAGCCCCAGCATTTT
cdr3_aa: CSVVDSGQPQHF

j_call: TRBJ1-4
d_call: NA
v_call: TRBV12-3/TRBV12-4
clone_size: many
cdr3_nt: TGTGCCAGCAGTTTCGGCAGGGTCGGGAAACTGTTTTTT
cdr3_aa: CASSFGRVGKLFF

j_call: TRBJ2-1
d_call: NA
v_call: TRBV24-1
clone_size: many
cdr3_nt: TGTGCCACCAGTGAAGGGGACGGCTGGTTGGATGAGCAGTTCTTC
cdr3_aa: CATSEGDGWLDEQFF

j_call: TRBJ1-1
d_call: NA
v_call: TRBV5-1
clone_size: many
cdr3_nt: TGCGCCAGCAGCCGACGGACTGAAGCTTTCTTT
cdr3_aa: CASSRRTEAFF

j_call: TRBJ2-2
d_call: TRBD2
v_call: TRBV6-1
clone_size: many
cdr3_nt: TGTGCCAGCAGAGAACTAGCGGGACCAACGCGGACCGGGGAGCTGTTTTTT
cdr3_aa: CASRELAGPTRTGELFF

j_call: TRBJ2-2
d_call: NA
v_call: TRBV20-1
clone_size: many
cdr3_nt: TGCAGTGCTAGAGTTGGAGGAGGGAACACCGGGGAGCTGTTTTTT
cdr3_aa: CSARVGGGNTGELFF

j_call: TRBJ1-2
d_call: TRBD1
v_call: TRBV29-1
clone_size: many
cdr3_nt: TGCAGCGTCGAGACAGGGGGCGTACCCTATGGCTACACCTTC
cdr3_aa: CSVETGGVPYGYTF

j_call: TRBJ2-7
d_call: TRBD2
v_call: TRBV27
clone_size: many
cdr3_nt: TGTGCCAGCAGTTGGGCTAGCGGGGAGTACGAGCAGTACTTC
cdr3_aa: CASSWASGEYEQYF

j_call: TRBJ2-1
d_call: NA
v_call: TRBV7-6
clone_size: many
cdr3_nt: TGTGCCAGCAGCGTACAGGGAGATGAGCAGTTCTTC
cdr3_aa: CASSVQGDEQFF

j_call: TRBJ2-1
d_call: NA
v_call: TRBV5-1
clone_size: many
cdr3_nt: TGCGCCAGCAGCGCCACAGGTGCTAGCTCCTACAATGAGCAGTTCTTC
cdr3_aa: CASSATGASSYNEQFF

j_call: TRBJ2-3
d_call: NA
v_call: TRBV7-2
clone_size: many
cdr3_nt: TGTGCCAGCAGCCGAACGCGGGCGGATACGCAGTATTTT
cdr3_aa: CASSRTRADTQYF

j_call: TRBJ2-1
d_call: NA
v_call: TRBV20-1
clone_size: many
cdr3_nt: TGCAGTGCCTCCCCCCAGGGGAGCTCCTACAATGAGCAGTTCTTC
cdr3_aa: CSASPQGSSYNEQFF

j_call: TRBJ1-1
d_call: NA
v_call: TRBV7-8
clone_size: many
cdr3_nt: TGTGCCAGCAGCCGTGACAGGTCCTCGAAAGGTGAAGCTTTCTTT
cdr3_aa: CASSRDRSSKGEAFF

j_call: TRBJ1-2
d_call: NA
v_call: TRBV9
clone_size: many
cdr3_nt: TGTGCCAGCAGCGTTAGTCACGCAAACTATGGCTACACCTTC
cdr3_aa: CASSVSHANYGYTF

j_call: TRBJ1-5
d_call: NA
v_call: TRBV15
clone_size: many
cdr3_nt: TGTGCCACCAGCAGAGATTCTCCAGGGTATCAGCCCCAGCATTTT
cdr3_aa: CATSRDSPGYQPQHF

j_call: TRBJ2-2
d_call: NA
v_call: TRBV7-2
clone_size: few
cdr3_nt: TGTGCCAGCCCCCGACAGAACACCGGGGAGCTGTTTTTT
cdr3_aa: CASPRQNTGELFF

j_call: TRBJ1-1
d_call: NA
v_call: TRBV20-1
clone_size: NA
cdr3_nt: TGCAGTGCGCCACACGGCGACACTGAAGCTTTCTTT
cdr3_aa: CSAPHGDTEAFF

j_call: TRBJ1-1
d_call: NA
v_call: TRBV5-1
clone_size: many
cdr3_nt: TGCGCCAGCAGCTTCGAGGGGTACACTGAAGCTTTCTTT
cdr3_aa: CASSFEGYTEAFF

j_call: TRBJ2-5
d_call: TRBD2
v_call: TRBV9
clone_size: many
cdr3_nt: TGTGCCAGCAGCTCCATGGGGGGGGGTGAGACCCAGTACTTC
cdr3_aa: CASSSMGGGETQYF

j_call: TRBJ2-7
d_call: NA
v_call: TRBV6-5
clone_size: many
cdr3_nt: TGTGCCAGCAGTTACTCGACAGACCGTAGCTACGAGCAGTACTTC
cdr3_aa: CASSYSTDRSYEQYF